A single sample is the source of the 15 T cell receptor beta chains below, sequenced in a study of T-cell memory formation after mild COVID-19. One entry per CDR3 protein, called by TCRdb with MiXCR from the 5' RACE reads. The sample lists roughly 150,000 distinct CDR3 sequences, roughly 13% seen once, with about 3.6% in the top ten. Sequenced material: PBMCs or a T cell subset sorted from them (not recorded which). These TCRs come from a man between 18 and 29 years old who had mild COVID-19 (a few samples of this study predate the infection). Cell type and time point are not known.

This clonotype was seen a handful of times. The chain recombines TRBV30 with TRBJ1-6; D gene ambiguous. Germline CDR1 is GTSNPN and CDR2 is SVGIG (reference sequence). V was trimmed by 3 bases and J by 13 bases, leaving 16 bases between them. The CDR3 is made up of 13 amino acids. Here the CDR3 DNA reads TGTGCCTGGAGAAGCGGAGGGATTTCGCCCCTCCACTTT. Its translation is CAWRSGGISPLHF.

The chain carries TRBV5-1 and TRBJ1-2; D uncertain. Trimming took 6 bases from V and 2 from J, leaving 5 bases between them. CDR1 SGHRS and CDR2 YFSETQ come from the germline V gene. The CDR3 consists of 11 residues. Written as DNA, the CDR3 is TGCGCCAGCAAGGAGAACTATGGCTACACCTTC. Translated, it gives CASKENYGYTF.

This clonotype was recorded many times. This chain links TRBV25-1 with TRBJ2-4, with 7 bases lining up with TRBD2. The J segment lost 3 bases and the V segment lost 5 bases, leaving 10 bases of the junction unmatched. The CDR3 consists of 16 residues. Germline lookup yields CDR1 MGHDK and CDR2 SYGVNS. For the CDR3, the DNA is TGTGCCAGCAGTACCTCGGGGGGAAGGGGCAAAAACATTCAGTACTTC. Translating it yields CASSTSGGRGKNIQYF.

This clonotype appeared a few times. The chain has TRBV4-3 and TRBJ2-3; perhaps TRBD1 as D (6 bases). Looked up from germline, CDR1 is LGHNA and CDR2 is YSLEER. Trimming left V 4 bases short and J 0 bases short, with 11 bases between. The CDR3 totals 15 residues. The CDR3 DNA sequence: TGCGCCAGCAGCCTTCTGGGGGCCAGCACAGATACGCAGTATTTT. It specifies CASSLLGASTDTQYF.

This rearrangement joins TRBV28 to TRBJ2-1; D perhaps matches TRBD2 (5 bases). The CDR3 has 15 amino acids. Trimming removed 4 bases at V and 6 bases at J, with 16 bases between. Germline-derived CDR1 and CDR2 are MDHEN and SYDVKM. This CDR3 reads CASSSPAGILNEQFF. CDR3 nucleotides: TGTGCCAGCAGTTCTCCTGCCGGGATCCTCAATGAGCAGTTCTTC. The full variable domain, with the rest looked up from reference TRBV28 and TRBJ2-1, is DVKVTQSSRYLVKRTGEKVFLECVQDMDHENMFWYRQDPGLGLRLIYFSYDVKMKEKGDIPEGYSVSREKKERFSLILESASTNQTSMYLCASSSPAGILNEQFFGPGTRLTVL.

This clonotype was seen more than once but under ten times. The rearrangement joins TRBV12-3 or TRBV12-4 to TRBJ2-2, with unresolved D. CDR3 length: 15 residues. V gave up 4 bases and J gave up 2 bases, with 11 bases separating them. This CDR3 reads CASSSVWTNTGELFF. The CDR3 coding sequence is TGTGCCAGCAGTTCCGTGTGGACCAACACCGGGGAGCTGTTTTTT.

Turning to this clonotype: A much larger clone sits a single nucleotide away, making a read error possible. The gene calls are TRBV7-2 and TRBJ2-5, with 8 bases fitting TRBD2. Germline V gene sequence: CDR1 SGHTA, CDR2 FQGNSA. The CDR3 length is 14 residues. CDR3 region: CARSLETGGETQYF. The DNA for the CDR3 is TGTGCCAGAAGCTTAGAGACGGGGGGGGAAACCCAGTACTTC.

The J gene is TRBJ2-3, the V gene TRBV7-2; no clear D. This CDR3 contains 15 residues. The germline V gene encodes CDR1 SGHTA and CDR2 FQGNSA. V lost 8 bases and J lost 2, with 17 bases in between. The CDR3 reads CASRLDRSATDTQYF. The CDR3 DNA follows: TGTGCCAGCCGACTGGACCGGTCGGCCACAGATACGCAGTATTTT.

The rearrangement joins TRBV7-9 to TRBJ1-1; D possibly corresponds to TRBD1 (5 bases). CDR3 size: 14 residues. Germline V gives CDR1 SEHNR, CDR2 FQNEAQ (reference sequence). Trimming pared 8 bases from V and 1 base from J, leaving 14 bases between. In DNA form, the CDR3 reads TGTGCCAGCCAGGAGACAGCCTCGAACACTGAAGCTTTCTTT. It is translated as CASQETASNTEAFF.

V usage is TRBV20-1 and J usage is TRBJ1-5; a possible D gene is TRBD1 (5 bases). Trimming took off 0 bases at V and 7 bases at J, with 10 bases between the two ends. The CDR3 extends over 13 amino acids. Per germline, CDR1 DFQATT and CDR2 SNEGSKA (reference sequence). In nucleotides, the CDR3 is TGCAGTGCTAGAGAACTTGCAGGGCAGCCCCAGCATTTT. This translates into CSARELAGQPQHF.

V usage is TRBV7-9 and J usage is TRBJ2-1; no firm D call. Trimming shortened V by 3 bases and J by 8 bases, and 8 bases separated the two germline ends. CDR3 length: 12 residues. Germline lookup yields CDR1 SEHNR and CDR2 FQNEAQ (reference sequence). The CDR3 region has the DNA TGTGCCAGCAGCTTTCGGTCGGATGAGCAGTTCTTC. This encodes CASSFRSDEQFF.

This clonotype was seen more than once but under ten times. This chain uses TRBV30 with TRBJ1-2; tentative D call: TRBD1 (5 bases). Trimming left V 8 bases short and J 8 bases short, with 18 bases between. Germline assignment: CDR1 GTSNPN and CDR2 SVGIG (reference sequence). CDR3 size: 12 residues. CDR3: CAQGQLGSGYTF. CDR3 sequence (DNA): TGTGCCCAGGGCCAGCTGGGGAGCGGCTACACCTTC. Drawing the rest from reference TRBV30 and TRBJ1-2, the complete variable domain is SQTIHQWPATLVQPVGSPLSLECTVEGTSNPNLYWYRQAAGRGLQLLFYSVGIGQISSEVPQNLSASRPQDRQFILSSKKLLLSDSGFYLCAQGQLGSGYTFGSGTRLTVV.

This clonotype was observed a few times. The gene calls are TRBV7-2 and TRBJ2-1; D is unclear. Germline V CDR1 and CDR2: SGHTA, FQGNSA. Trimming took off 2 bases at V and 0 bases at J, with 11 bases between the two ends. This CDR3 region has 16 residues. CDR3 region: CASSLNPRSSYNEQFF. Written as DNA, the CDR3 is TGTGCCAGCAGCTTAAACCCGAGGAGCTCCTACAATGAGCAGTTCTTC.

The chain carries TRBV5-1 and TRBJ2-1; 9 bases fit TRBD1. The J segment lost 6 bases and the V segment lost 2 bases, leaving 6 bases of the junction unmatched. CDR1 and CDR2 (germline): SGHRS, YFSETQ. The length of the CDR3 is 15 residues. CDR3 protein: CASSLPGTGTNEQFF. In DNA form, the CDR3 reads TGCGCCAGCAGCTTACCCGGGACAGGGACCAATGAGCAGTTCTTC.

The chain joins TRBV6-2 or TRBV6-3 to TRBJ1-1; D remains ambiguous. This CDR3 region has 17 residues. CDR1 is MNHEY and CDR2 is SVGEGT in the germline V gene. V gave up 7 bases and J gave up 1 base, with 22 bases separating them. CDR3 region: CASNPASDLARNTEAFF. The DNA of the CDR3 is TGTGCCAGCAATCCGGCTAGCGATTTGGCAAGGAACACTGAAGCTTTCTTT.